The clone carrying this T cell receptor (beta chain) was counted ten times or more. Germline assignment: CDR1 ENHRY and CDR2 SYGVKD. V was pared by 5 bases and J by 1 base, with 9 bases between. The CDR3 is made up of 14 amino acids. The sample belongs to a study of low-dose radiotherapy and immunotherapy resistance in tumors. Whole-study context: Fractions of 0.5 Gy went to Cohort 1 every 2 weeks, totaling 6.5 Gy.

Time point noted: before trial treatment. Treatment combined nivolumab, ipilimumab, aspirin, low-dose cyclophosphamide and low-dose radiotherapy in a dose-escalation trial. Solid tumors that lacked tumor-infiltrating lymphocytes and were advanced were present in eligible patients. Gene-specific TRAV and TRBV primers were used for first-strand cDNA, covering alpha and beta chains. TCR amplification ran roughly 20 PCR cycles using constant-region and V-primer adapter primers. After the mRNA was isolated, it was amplified using in vitro transcription. TCRdb re-derived calls from the reads in MiXCR, one entry per CDR3 protein. The sample records around 99,000 distinct CDR3 sequences, just under 9.5% being singletons.

The starting material was PBMCs, obtained before treatment. The receptor was derived from a male donor with prostate cancer. V usage is TRBV10-3 and J usage is TRBJ2-1; D is possibly TRBD1 (6 bases). The CDR3 protein is CAISTTGSYNEQFF. The CDR3 DNA sequence: TGTGCCATCAGTACGACAGGTTCCTACAATGAGCAGTTCTTC.